The clone carrying this T cell receptor beta chain was recorded only once. The source of the sample is a study of PD-1 blockade in classical Hodgkin lymphoma. The data were produced by immunoSEQ multiplex PCR, yet TCRdb's version contains in-frame clones alone and is incomplete. This repertoire shows more than 85,000 clones, roughly 89% found once; its top ten account for over 15%. Time point defined: cycle 4 day 1 (C4D1), after more than five weeks of nivolumab. Autologous stem cell transplantation was followed by relapse in every patient, and brentuximab vedotin exposure varied. Germline V gene sequence: CDR1 SQVTM, CDR2 ANQGSEA. This CDR3 spans 15 amino acids. J lost 4 bases, V lost 7 bases, and 14 bases had no gene match.

Here the sequenced sample was peripheral blood mononuclear cells (PBMCs), taken before the fourth cycle of nivolumab. The chain is built from TRBV29-1 and TRBJ2-3; 7 bases align to TRBD1. The TCR comes from a human donor with classical Hodgkin lymphoma. CDR3 coding DNA: TGCAGCGGTGACCCCGAGGGGGCCGACGCAGATACGCAGTATTTT. This encodes CSGDPEGADADTQYF.